The clone carrying this T cell receptor (beta chain) was observed a few times. The sample belongs to a study of T cells in Graves' hyperthyroidism and ophthalmopathy. It was RNA transcripts that yielded the amplified TCR beta CDR3 regions. The primer set for the first-round RT-PCR of the TCR CDR3 was HTBI. TCRdb used MiXCR to reprocess the multiplex PCR reads, holding one entry per CDR3 protein. Altogether 600,000 to 650,000 distinct CDR3 sequences are present, about 17% being singletons, with the ten largest covering approximately 3.8%. Not enrolled were patients with uncontrolled infection, other autoimmune disease, pregnancy or lactation. PBMCs stemmed from approximately 10 ml fresh peripheral blood. The CDR3 is made up of 17 amino acids. Trimming cost V 2 bases and J 3 bases; bases outside gene matches: 8. From germline, CDR1 is SGHTS and CDR2 YDEGEE.

The TCR was taken from a woman in her 30s with Graves' hyperthyroidism. Input material: blood. V is TRBV5-8 and J is TRBJ2-3; 11 bases align to TRBD2. CDR3 sequence reads: CASSFLPGLAATDTQYF. Here the CDR3 DNA reads TGTGCCAGCAGCTTTCTACCGGGACTAGCGGCAACAGATACGCAGTATTTT.